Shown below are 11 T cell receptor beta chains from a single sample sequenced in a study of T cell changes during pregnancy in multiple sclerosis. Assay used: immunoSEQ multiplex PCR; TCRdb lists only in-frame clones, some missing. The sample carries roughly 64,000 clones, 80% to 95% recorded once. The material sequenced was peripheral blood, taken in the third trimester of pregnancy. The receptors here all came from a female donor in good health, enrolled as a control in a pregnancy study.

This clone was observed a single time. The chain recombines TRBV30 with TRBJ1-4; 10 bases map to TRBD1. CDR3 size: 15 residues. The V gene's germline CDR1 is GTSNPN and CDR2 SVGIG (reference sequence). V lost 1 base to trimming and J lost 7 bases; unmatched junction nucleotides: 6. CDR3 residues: CAWSARDRGGEKLFF. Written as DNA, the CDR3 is TGTGCCTGGAGTGCCCGGGACAGGGGAGGTGAAAAACTGTTTTTT.

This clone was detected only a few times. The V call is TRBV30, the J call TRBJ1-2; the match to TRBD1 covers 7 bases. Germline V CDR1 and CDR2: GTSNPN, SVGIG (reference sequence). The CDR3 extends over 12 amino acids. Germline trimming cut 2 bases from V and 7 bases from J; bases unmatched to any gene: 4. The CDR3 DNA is TGTGCCTGGAGTTACAGGGGAGCTGGCTACACCTTC. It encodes CAWSYRGAGYTF.

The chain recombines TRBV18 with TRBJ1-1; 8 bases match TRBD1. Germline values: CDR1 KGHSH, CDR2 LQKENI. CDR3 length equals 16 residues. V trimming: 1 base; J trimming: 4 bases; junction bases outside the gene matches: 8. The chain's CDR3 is CASSPQITGTGTEAFF. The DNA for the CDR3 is TGTGCCAGCTCACCACAGATCACAGGGACAGGCACTGAAGCTTTCTTT.

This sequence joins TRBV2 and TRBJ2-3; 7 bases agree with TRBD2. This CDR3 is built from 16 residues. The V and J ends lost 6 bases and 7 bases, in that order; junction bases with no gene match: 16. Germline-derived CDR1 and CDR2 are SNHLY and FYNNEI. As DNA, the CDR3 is TGTGCCAGCAGGCTGGCGGGTGGCGGGAGTTTAAATACGCAGTATTTT. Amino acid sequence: CASRLAGGGSLNTQYF.

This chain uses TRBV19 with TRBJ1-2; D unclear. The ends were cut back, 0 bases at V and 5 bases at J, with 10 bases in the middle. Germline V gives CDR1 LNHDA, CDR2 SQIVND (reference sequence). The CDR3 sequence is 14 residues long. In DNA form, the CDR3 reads TGTGCCAGTAGTATAGATTTGAGGGATTATGGCTACACCTTC. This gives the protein CASSIDLRDYGYTF.

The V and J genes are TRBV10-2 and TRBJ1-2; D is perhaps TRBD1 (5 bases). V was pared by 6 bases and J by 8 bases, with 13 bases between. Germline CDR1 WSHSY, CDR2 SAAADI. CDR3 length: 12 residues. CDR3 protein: CASRGGGLGYTF. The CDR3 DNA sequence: TGCGCCAGCAGGGGGGGAGGGCTCGGCTACACCTTC.

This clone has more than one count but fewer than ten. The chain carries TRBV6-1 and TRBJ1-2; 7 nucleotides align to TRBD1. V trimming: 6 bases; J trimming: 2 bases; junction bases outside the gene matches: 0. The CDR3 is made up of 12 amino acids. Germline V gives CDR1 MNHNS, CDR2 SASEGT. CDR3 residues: CASRQGNYGYTF. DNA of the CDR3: TGTGCCAGCAGACAGGGGAACTATGGCTACACCTTC.

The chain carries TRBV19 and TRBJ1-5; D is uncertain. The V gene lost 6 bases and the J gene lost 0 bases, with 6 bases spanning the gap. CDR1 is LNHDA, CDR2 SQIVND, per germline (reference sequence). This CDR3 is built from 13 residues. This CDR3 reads CASRSYSNQPQHF. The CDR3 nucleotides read TGTGCCAGTAGGAGCTATAGCAATCAGCCCCAGCATTTT. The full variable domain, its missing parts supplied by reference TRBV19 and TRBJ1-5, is DGGITQSPKYLFRKEGQNVTLSCEQNLNHDAMYWYRQDPGQGLRLIYYSQIVNDFQKGDIAEGYSVSREKKESFPLTVTSAQKNPTAFYLCASRSYSNQPQHFGDGTRLSIL.

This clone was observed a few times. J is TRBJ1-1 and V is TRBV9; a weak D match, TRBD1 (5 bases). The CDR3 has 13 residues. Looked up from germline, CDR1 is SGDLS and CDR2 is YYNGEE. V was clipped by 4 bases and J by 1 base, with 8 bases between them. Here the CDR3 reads CASSKTENTEAFF. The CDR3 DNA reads TGTGCCAGCAGCAAGACAGAGAACACTGAAGCTTTCTTT.

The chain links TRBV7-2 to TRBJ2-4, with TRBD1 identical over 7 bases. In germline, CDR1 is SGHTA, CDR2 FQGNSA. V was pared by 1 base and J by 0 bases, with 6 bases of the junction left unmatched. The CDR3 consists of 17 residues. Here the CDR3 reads CASSLETGMGAKNIQYF. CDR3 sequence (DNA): TGTGCCAGCAGCTTAGAGACAGGGATGGGAGCCAAAAACATTCAGTACTTC.

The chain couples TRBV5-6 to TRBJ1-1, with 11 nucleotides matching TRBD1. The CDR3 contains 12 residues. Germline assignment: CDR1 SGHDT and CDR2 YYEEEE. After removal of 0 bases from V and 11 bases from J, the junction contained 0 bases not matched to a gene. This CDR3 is CASSLGDRGAFF. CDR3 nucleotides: TGTGCCAGCAGCTTGGGGGACAGGGGGGCTTTCTTT.